This TCR beta chain appears in the sequencing data of a study of OX40 agonist ivuxolimab in advanced cancers. Broader study findings: Dosing at 0.1 to 3.0 mg/kg was accompanied by clonal expansion of CD4+ and CD8+ blood T cells by week 6. Expanded clones tended on average to be more numerous among CD8+ T cells than CD4+.

Patients with autoimmune history or systemic immunosuppression were excluded. The CDR3 is made up of 16 amino acids. The germline V gene encodes CDR1 SGHRS and CDR2 YFSETQ. The V gene lost 7 bases and the J gene lost 4 bases, with 20 bases spanning the gap. Remarks on this clone: Its antigen is unidentified.

The assay was immunoSEQ multiplex PCR, and TCRdb's table has in-frame clones only and misses some. The profile covers 98,000 or so clones, with 91% appearing a single time and 2% to 3% taken by the ten largest. The gene calls are TRBV5-1 and TRBJ2-2, with D tentatively TRBD1 (5 bases). The receptor was isolated from an adult with an advanced solid tumor such as melanoma, head and neck, liver or kidney cancer. Sequenced material: CD4+ or CD8+ T cells sorted from blood, taken in a trial of the OX40 agonist ivuxolimab. The CDR3 DNA is TGCGCCAGCCACTCTGGTGGGGCGATGGGCACCGGGGAGCTGTTTTTT. Encoded protein: CASHSGGAMGTGELFF. Full variable domain (remainder filled in from reference TRBV5-1 and TRBJ2-2): KAGVTQTPRYLIKTRGQQVTLSCSPISGHRSVSWYQQTPGQGLQFLFEYFSETQRNKGNFPGRFSGRQFSNSRSEMNVSTLELGDSALYLCASHSGGAMGTGELFFGEGSRLTVL.